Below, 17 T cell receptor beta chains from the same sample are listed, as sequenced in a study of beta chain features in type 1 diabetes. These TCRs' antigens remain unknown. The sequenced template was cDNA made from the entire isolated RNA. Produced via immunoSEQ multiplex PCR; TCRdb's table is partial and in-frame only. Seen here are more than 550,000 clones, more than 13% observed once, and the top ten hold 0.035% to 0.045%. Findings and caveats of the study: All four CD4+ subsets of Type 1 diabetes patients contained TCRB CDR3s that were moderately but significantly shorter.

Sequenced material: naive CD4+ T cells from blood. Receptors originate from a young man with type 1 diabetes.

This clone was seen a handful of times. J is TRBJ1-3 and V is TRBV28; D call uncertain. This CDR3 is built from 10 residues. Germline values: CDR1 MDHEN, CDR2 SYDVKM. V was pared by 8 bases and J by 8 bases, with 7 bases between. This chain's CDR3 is CASAKDTIYF. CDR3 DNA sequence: TGTGCCAGCGCCAAGGACACCATATATTTT.

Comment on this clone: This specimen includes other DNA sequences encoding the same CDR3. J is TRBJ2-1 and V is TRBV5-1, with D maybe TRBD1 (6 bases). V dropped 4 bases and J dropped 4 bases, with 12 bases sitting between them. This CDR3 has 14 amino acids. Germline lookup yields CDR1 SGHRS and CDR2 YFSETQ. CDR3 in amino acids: CASSPGQTYNEQFF. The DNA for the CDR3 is TGCGCCAGCAGCCCGGGACAAACGTACAATGAGCAGTTCTTC.

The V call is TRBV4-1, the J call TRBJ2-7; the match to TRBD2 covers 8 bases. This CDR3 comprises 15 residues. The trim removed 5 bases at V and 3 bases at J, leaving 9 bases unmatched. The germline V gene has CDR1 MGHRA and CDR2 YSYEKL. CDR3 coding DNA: TGCGCCAGCAGCTCCGGGCCACTAGCGGACTACGAGCAGTACTTC. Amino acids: CASSSGPLADYEQYF.

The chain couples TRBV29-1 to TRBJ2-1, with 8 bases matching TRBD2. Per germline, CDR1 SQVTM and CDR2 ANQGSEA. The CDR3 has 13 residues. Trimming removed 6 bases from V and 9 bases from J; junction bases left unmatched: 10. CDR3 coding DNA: TGCAGCGTGGGCCTGGGACTAGTTGGTGAGCAGTTCTTC. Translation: CSVGLGLVGEQFF.

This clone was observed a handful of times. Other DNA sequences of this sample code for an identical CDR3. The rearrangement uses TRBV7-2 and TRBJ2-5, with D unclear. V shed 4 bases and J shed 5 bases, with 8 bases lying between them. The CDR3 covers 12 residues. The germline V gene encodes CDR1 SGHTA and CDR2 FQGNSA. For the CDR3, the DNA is TGTGCCAGCAGCTCCCTCCGGGAGACCCAGTACTTC. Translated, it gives CASSSLRETQYF.

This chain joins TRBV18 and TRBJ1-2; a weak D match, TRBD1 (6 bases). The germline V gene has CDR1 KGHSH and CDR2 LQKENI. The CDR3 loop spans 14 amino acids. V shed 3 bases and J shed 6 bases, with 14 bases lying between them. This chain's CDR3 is CASSPGYRDDGYTF. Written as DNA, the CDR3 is TGTGCCAGCTCACCCGGGTACAGGGACGATGGCTACACCTTC.

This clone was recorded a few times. The CDR3 DNA sequence: TGTGCCAGCAGCGTAGGCGGACTAGCGGGAGTCGATGAGCAGTTCTTC. This codes for CASSVGGLAGVDEQFF. The chain joins TRBV9 to TRBJ2-1; 13 nucleotides match TRBD2. Per the germline V gene, CDR1 is SGDLS and CDR2 is YYNGEE. V lost 0 bases, J lost 8 bases, and 5 bases stayed unmatched. The CDR3 is 16 residues long.

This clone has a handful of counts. The chain's CDR3 is CATSRDEGDGELFF. For the CDR3, the DNA is TGTGCCACCAGCAGAGACGAAGGAGACGGGGAGCTGTTTTTT. The rearrangement joins TRBV15 to TRBJ2-2; no clear D gene. Germline V CDR1 and CDR2: LNHNV, YYDKDF (reference sequence). V lost 0 bases to trimming and J lost 7 bases, with 9 bases between them. This CDR3 is 14 amino acids long.

Written as DNA, the CDR3 is TGCGCCAGCAGCTTGCCTCTTTCGTACAATGAGCAGTTCTTC. It encodes CASSLPLSYNEQFF. V usage is TRBV5-1 and J usage is TRBJ2-1; no definite D call. Per germline, CDR1 SGHRS and CDR2 YFSETQ. Trimming stripped 1 base from V and 4 bases from J, with 9 bases between. CDR3 length: 14 residues. Full variable domain (rest looked up from reference TRBV5-1 and TRBJ2-1): KAGVTQTPRYLIKTRGQQVTLSCSPISGHRSVSWYQQTPGQGLQFLFEYFSETQRNKGNFPGRFSGRQFSNSRSEMNVSTLELGDSALYLCASSLPLSYNEQFFGPGTRLTVL.

Written as DNA, the CDR3 is TGTGCCAGCAGCTTGGCCTTGGGGGGACGTGGCTACACCTTC. This codes for CASSLALGGRGYTF. V gene TRBV5-4 combines with J gene TRBJ1-2; a possible D gene is TRBD1 (5 bases). Germline-derived CDR1 and CDR2 are SGHNT and YYREEE (reference sequence). The CDR3 runs to 14 residues. Trimming shortened V by 0 bases and J by 7 bases, and 13 bases separated the two germline ends.

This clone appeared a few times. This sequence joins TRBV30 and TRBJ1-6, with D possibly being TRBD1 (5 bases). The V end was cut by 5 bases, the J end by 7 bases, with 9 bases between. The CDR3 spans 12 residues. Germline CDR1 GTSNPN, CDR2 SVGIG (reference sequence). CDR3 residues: CAWDRQNSPLHF. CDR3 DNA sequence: TGTGCCTGGGATAGACAGAATTCACCCCTCCACTTT. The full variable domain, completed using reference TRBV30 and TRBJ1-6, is SQTIHQWPATLVQPVGSPLSLECTVEGTSNPNLYWYRQAAGRGLQLLFYSVGIGQISSEVPQNLSASRPQDRQFILSSKKLLLSDSGFYLCAWDRQNSPLHFGNGTRLTVT.

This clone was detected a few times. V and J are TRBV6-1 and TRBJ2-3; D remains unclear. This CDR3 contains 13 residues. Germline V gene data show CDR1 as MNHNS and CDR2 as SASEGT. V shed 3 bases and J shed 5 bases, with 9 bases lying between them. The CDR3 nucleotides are TGTGCCAGCAGTGACGGTAGCTTAGATACGCAGTATTTT. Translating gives CASSDGSLDTQYF.

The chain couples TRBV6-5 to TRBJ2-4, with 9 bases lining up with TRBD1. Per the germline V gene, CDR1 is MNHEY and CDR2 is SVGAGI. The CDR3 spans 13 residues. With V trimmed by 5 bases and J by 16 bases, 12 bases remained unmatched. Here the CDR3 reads CASSRGSGQGSYF. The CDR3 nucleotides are TGTGCCAGCAGTCGGGGATCCGGACAGGGGAGTTACTTC.

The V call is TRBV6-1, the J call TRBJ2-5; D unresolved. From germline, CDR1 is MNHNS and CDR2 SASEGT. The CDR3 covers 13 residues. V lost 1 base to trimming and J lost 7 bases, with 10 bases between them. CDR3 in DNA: TGTGCCAGCAGTGAAGAAGCTAGAGTGACCCAGTACTTC. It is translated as CASSEEARVTQYF.

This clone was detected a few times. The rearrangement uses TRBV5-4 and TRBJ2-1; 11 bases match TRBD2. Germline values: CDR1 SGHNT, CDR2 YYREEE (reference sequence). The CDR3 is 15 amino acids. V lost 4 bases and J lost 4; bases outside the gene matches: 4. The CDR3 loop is CASSHSGGGYNEQFF. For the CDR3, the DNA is TGTGCCAGCAGCCATAGCGGGGGGGGATACAATGAGCAGTTCTTC.

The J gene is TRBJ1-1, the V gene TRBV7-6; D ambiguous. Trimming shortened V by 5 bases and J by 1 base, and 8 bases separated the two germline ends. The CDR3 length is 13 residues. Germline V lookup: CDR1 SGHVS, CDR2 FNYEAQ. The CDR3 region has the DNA TGTGCCAGCAGCAACGTCCCGAACACTGAAGCTTTCTTT. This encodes CASSNVPNTEAFF.

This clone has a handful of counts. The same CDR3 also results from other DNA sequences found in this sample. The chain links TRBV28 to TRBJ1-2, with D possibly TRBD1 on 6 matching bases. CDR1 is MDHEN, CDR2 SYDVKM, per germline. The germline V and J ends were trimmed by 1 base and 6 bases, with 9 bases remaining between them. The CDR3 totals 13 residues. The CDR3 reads CASSLSGADGYTF. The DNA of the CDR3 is TGTGCCAGCAGTTTATCAGGGGCGGATGGCTACACCTTC.